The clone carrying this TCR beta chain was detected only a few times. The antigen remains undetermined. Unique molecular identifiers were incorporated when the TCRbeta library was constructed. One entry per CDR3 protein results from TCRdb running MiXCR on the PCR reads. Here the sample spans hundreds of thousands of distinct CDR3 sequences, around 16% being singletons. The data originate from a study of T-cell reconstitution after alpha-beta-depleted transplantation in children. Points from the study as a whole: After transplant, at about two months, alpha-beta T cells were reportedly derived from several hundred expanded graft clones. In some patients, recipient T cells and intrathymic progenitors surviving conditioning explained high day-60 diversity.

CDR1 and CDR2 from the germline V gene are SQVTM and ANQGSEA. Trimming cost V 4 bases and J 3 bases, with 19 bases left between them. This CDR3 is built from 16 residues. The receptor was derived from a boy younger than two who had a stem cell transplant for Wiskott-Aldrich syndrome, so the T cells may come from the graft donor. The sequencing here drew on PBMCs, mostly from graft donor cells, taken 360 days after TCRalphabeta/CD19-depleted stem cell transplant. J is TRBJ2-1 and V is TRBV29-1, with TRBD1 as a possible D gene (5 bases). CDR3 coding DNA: TGCAGCGTTGTAGGGGCCGTCGAGAAATACTACAATGAGCAGTTCTTC. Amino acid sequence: CSVVGAVEKYYNEQFF.